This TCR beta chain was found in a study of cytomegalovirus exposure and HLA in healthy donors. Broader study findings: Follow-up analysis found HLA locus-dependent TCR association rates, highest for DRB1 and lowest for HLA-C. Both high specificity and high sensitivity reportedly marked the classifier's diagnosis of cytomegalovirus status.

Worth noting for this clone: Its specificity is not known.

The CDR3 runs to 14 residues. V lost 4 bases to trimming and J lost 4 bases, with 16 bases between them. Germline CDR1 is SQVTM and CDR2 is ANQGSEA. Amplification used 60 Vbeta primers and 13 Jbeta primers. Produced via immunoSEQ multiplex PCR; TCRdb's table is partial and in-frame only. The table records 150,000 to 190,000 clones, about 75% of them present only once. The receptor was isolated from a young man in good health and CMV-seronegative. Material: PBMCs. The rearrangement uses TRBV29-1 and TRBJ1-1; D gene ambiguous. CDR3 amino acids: CSVVGYYGLTEAFF. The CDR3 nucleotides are TGCAGCGTTGTAGGGTACTACGGACTCACTGAAGCTTTCTTT.